The source of this T cell receptor (beta chain) is a study of type 1 regulatory T cells. Study-wide context: An in vitro protocol generated T-allo10, a Tr1-enriched, alloantigen-specific CD4 T cell product.

TCRdb recomputed calls from the reads with MiXCR, one row per CDR3 protein. The sample contains about 19,000 distinct CDR3 sequences, about 10% of which appear only once. CDR3 length: 12 residues. The germline V and J ends were trimmed by 6 bases and 4 bases, with 10 bases remaining between them. Germline loops: CDR1 SGHRS, CDR2 YFSETQ. In this sample, this clonotype turned up many times. V gene TRBV5-1 combines with J gene TRBJ1-1; D remains ambiguous. Sequenced input: CD4+ T cells, either the whole sample or a sorted fraction (not recorded which). The TCR sequence derives from a human donor in good health. This CDR3 is CASISYRTEAFF. In DNA form, the CDR3 reads TGCGCCAGCATCTCATACCGCACTGAAGCTTTCTTT. The full variable domain, its missing parts supplied by reference TRBV5-1 and TRBJ1-1, is KAGVTQTPRYLIKTRGQQVTLSCSPISGHRSVSWYQQTPGQGLQFLFEYFSETQRNKGNFPGRFSGRQFSNSRSEMNVSTLELGDSALYLCASISYRTEAFFGQGTRLTVV.